In its sample, the clone carrying this T cell receptor (beta chain) was seen a few times. What it binds is not known. From roughly 400 ng of RNA, a library with molecular barcoded alpha/delta and beta/gamma adaptors was made. In TCRdb, the reads were re-called with MiXCR into one record per CDR3 protein. Of 130,000 or so distinct CDR3 sequences detected, approximately 13% appear once; the ten largest clones hold under 9%. Every patient had bone marrow sampled while the disease was active. The source of the sample is a study of read filtering for tumor transcriptome and immune sequencing. Study conclusions and caveats: The sorted CD138-negative fraction was a mixed bone marrow immune population, not purified T cells.

The clonotype originates from a donor aged 40 or over with multiple myeloma. Sequencing was carried out using a population of CD138-negative cells sorted from bone marrow.

The DNA of the CDR3 is TGCAGCGCATTCCTCGAGGCGGGGGAGCTGTTTTTT. Its translation is CSAFLEAGELFF. The genes are TRBV29-1 and TRBJ2-2; D ambiguous. Germline V lookup: CDR1 SQVTM, CDR2 ANQGSEA. The V end was cut by 7 bases, the J end by 8 bases, with 14 bases between. This CDR3 spans 12 amino acids.